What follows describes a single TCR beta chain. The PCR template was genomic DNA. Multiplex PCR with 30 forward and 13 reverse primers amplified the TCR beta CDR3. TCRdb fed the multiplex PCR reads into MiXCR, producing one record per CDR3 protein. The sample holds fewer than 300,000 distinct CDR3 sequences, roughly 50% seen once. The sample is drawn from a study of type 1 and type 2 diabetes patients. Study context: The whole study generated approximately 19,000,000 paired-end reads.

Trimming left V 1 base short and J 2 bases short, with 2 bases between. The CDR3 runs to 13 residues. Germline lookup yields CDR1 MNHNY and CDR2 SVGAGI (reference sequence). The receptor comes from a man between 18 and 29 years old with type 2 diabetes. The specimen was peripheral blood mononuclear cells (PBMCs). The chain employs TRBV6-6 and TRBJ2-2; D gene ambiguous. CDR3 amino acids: CASSYYNTGELFF. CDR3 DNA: TGTGCCAGCAGTTACTACAACACCGGGGAGCTGTTTTTT.